This T cell receptor (beta chain) was recovered during a study of shared clonotypes between healthy human individuals. Naive CD8 populations comprised CD45RO-negative cells positively selected for CCR7, excluding terminally differentiated effector memory CD45RA+ cells. V was cut by 7 bases and J by 11 bases, with 21 bases left in between. CDR1 and CDR2 from the germline V gene are SQVTM and ANQGSEA. The CDR3 loop spans 13 amino acids. Study conclusions and caveats: Some naive CD4 clonotypes, roughly 4.5%, turned up in common across a handful of donors.

Only a few counts were recorded for this clone. What it binds is not known. Authors' methods: There were no quality scores in the junction-only immunoSEQ sequences, so filtering differed. Sequencing used immunoSEQ multiplex PCR; TCRdb keeps in-frame clones, though not all of them. The V and J calls and the clone size are those of that table, but D and trimming were determined from the DNA. The table lists some 2 million clones, about 95% of them singletons. The clonotype comes from a man between 18 and 35 years old in good health. The V gene is TRBV29-1, the J gene TRBJ1-5; D uncertain. The sample consisted of naive CD8+ T cells sorted from blood. The CDR3 loop is CSASGSPDTTQHF. The CDR3 nucleotides are TGCAGCGCCTCAGGTAGTCCAGACACAACCCAGCATTTT.